This TCR beta chain stems from a study of T cells in Graves' hyperthyroidism and ophthalmopathy. Study information: Upon initial diagnosis and before any treatment, peripheral blood was collected. Study-wide findings and caveats: Clonotypes that were expanded in thyroid above 0.001 mostly appeared in blood too.

Trimming pared 8 bases from V and 1 base from J, leaving 15 bases between. The CDR3 contains 15 residues. From germline, CDR1 is MNHEY and CDR2 SVGAGI. Reasons for excluding patients were uncontrolled infection, other autoimmune disease, pregnancy or lactation. Each diagnosis drew on symptoms, thyroxine, TRAb, thyroid ultrasound and orbital computed tomography findings. This clonotype appeared many times. Its antigen is not identified. RNA transcripts yielded amplified TCR beta CDR3 regions. The HTBI primer set drove a first-round RT-PCR of the TCR CDR3. TCRdb called the multiplex PCR reads again in MiXCR, with one record for every CDR3 protein. The sample has around 36,000 distinct CDR3 sequences; around half are singletons.

The clonotype originates from a middle-aged man with Graves' ophthalmopathy. The V call is TRBV6-5, the J call TRBJ2-1; D might be TRBD1 or TRBD2, each matching 6 bases. What was sequenced was blood. CDR3 sequence: CASCPRRGSYNEQFF. CDR3 sequence (DNA): TGTGCCAGCTGCCCCAGGAGGGGGTCCTACAATGAGCAGTTCTTC.